These T cell receptor beta chains were read from a single sample in a study of T cell responses to AZD1222 COVID-19 vaccine. The data were produced by immunoSEQ multiplex PCR, yet TCRdb's version contains in-frame clones alone and is incomplete. The sample has around 84,000 clones, 86% seen once. Specimen: peripheral blood, collected on day 0 of AZD1222 vaccination. These receptors were taken from an adult in good health. Both conserved end residues are part of each CDR3. Fields, in order: J gene, D gene, clone size, V gene, CDR3 DNA, CDR3 protein. D genes are given only for firm matches. Size tells how often a clone was seen (once, few, many) or the class of an expanded clone, and some rows leave it out.

j_gene: TRBJ1-6; d_gene: .; abundance: .; v_gene: TRBV19; CDR3nt: TGTGCCAGTAGTATGAAGGCAGATTCACCCCTCCACTTT; CDR3aa: CASSMKADSPLHF
j_gene: TRBJ1-1; d_gene: .; abundance: once; v_gene: TRBV3-1/TRBV3-2; CDR3nt: TGTGCCAGCAGCCAAGGACGGGGGACTGAAGCTTTCTTT; CDR3aa: CASSQGRGTEAFF
j_gene: TRBJ2-5; d_gene: .; abundance: .; v_gene: TRBV2; CDR3nt: TGTGCCAGCAGTGAGAGGAGGTACCAAGAGACCCAGTACTTC; CDR3aa: CASSERRYQETQYF
j_gene: TRBJ1-2; d_gene: .; abundance: .; v_gene: TRBV27; CDR3nt: TGTGCCAGCAGTTTGATGGGGGCAAACTATGGCTACACCTTC; CDR3aa: CASSLMGANYGYTF
j_gene: TRBJ2-7; d_gene: TRBD1; abundance: .; v_gene: TRBV18; CDR3nt: TGTGCCTGTTTCCGGGACAGGGAACGCTCCTACGAGCAGTACTTC; CDR3aa: CACFRDRERSYEQYF
j_gene: TRBJ2-7; d_gene: .; abundance: .; v_gene: TRBV30; CDR3nt: TGTGCCTGGAGTGTACTGAACTACGAGCAGTACTTC; CDR3aa: CAWSVLNYEQYF
j_gene: TRBJ2-3; d_gene: TRBD2; abundance: .; v_gene: TRBV7-2; CDR3nt: TGTGCCAGCAGCTTGAGCTTAGCGGGCGGAACAGATACGCAGTATTTT; CDR3aa: CASSLSLAGGTDTQYF
j_gene: TRBJ1-1; d_gene: .; abundance: once; v_gene: TRBV7-3; CDR3nt: TGTGCCAGCAGCTTAACTGCGGGCCAGGGGAGGGGACCGAACACTGAAGCTTTCTTT; CDR3aa: CASSLTAGQGRGPNTEAFF
j_gene: TRBJ1-1; d_gene: TRBD1; abundance: .; v_gene: TRBV5-1; CDR3nt: TGCGCCAGCAGCTTGGGACAGGGATCCGCTGAAGCTTTCTTT; CDR3aa: CASSLGQGSAEAFF
j_gene: TRBJ1-2; d_gene: .; abundance: .; v_gene: TRBV2; CDR3nt: TGTGCCAGCAGTGTCTTAGGCAGGGACGGCTACACCTTC; CDR3aa: CASSVLGRDGYTF
j_gene: TRBJ2-1; d_gene: .; abundance: medium-sized; v_gene: TRBV6-5; CDR3nt: TGTGCCAGCAGTTCCCGACGGGGGGCGGCCCCCAATGAGCAGTTCTTC; CDR3aa: CASSSRRGAAPNEQFF
j_gene: TRBJ2-4; d_gene: TRBD2; abundance: .; v_gene: TRBV3-1/TRBV3-2; CDR3nt: TGTGCCAGCAGCCAAGCCGGGGGACTAGCGGCTTCATTAGCCAAAAACATTCAGTACTTC; CDR3aa: CASSQAGGLAASLAKNIQYF
j_gene: TRBJ2-5; d_gene: .; abundance: .; v_gene: TRBV12-1; CDR3nt: TGTGCCAGCAGCTTTGAGGGACTAGCCGAAGAGACCCAGTACTTC; CDR3aa: CASSFEGLAEETQYF
j_gene: TRBJ2-3; d_gene: .; abundance: .; v_gene: TRBV7-9; CDR3nt: TGTGCCAGCCAGGAGGGGGATACGCAGTATTTT; CDR3aa: CASQEGDTQYF
j_gene: TRBJ2-1; d_gene: .; abundance: .; v_gene: TRBV10-1; CDR3nt: TGCGCCAGCACCGCCGGGACTGGAAACTACAATGAGCAGTTCTTC; CDR3aa: CASTAGTGNYNEQFF
j_gene: TRBJ1-1; d_gene: .; abundance: .; v_gene: TRBV28; CDR3nt: TGTGCCAGCAGTTTAAACAGAGCAGAAGCTTTCTTT; CDR3aa: CASSLNRAEAFF
j_gene: TRBJ2-2; d_gene: .; abundance: .; v_gene: TRBV7-7; CDR3nt: TGTGCTAGCAGGCCCACAGGTTCCACCGGGGAGCTGTTTTTT; CDR3aa: CASRPTGSTGELFF
j_gene: TRBJ1-1; d_gene: .; abundance: .; v_gene: TRBV29-1; CDR3nt: TGCAGCGCCGGTTTAAGCACTGAAGCTTTCTTT; CDR3aa: CSAGLSTEAFF
j_gene: TRBJ2-1; d_gene: TRBD2; abundance: once; v_gene: TRBV5-1; CDR3nt: TGCGCCAGCAGCTCAGTACTAGCGGGGAATGAGCAGTTCTTC; CDR3aa: CASSSVLAGNEQFF
j_gene: TRBJ1-4; d_gene: .; abundance: .; v_gene: TRBV7-9; CDR3nt: TGTGCCAGCAGCTTAGGACGCGTTGGGGGTGAAAAACTGTTTTTT; CDR3aa: CASSLGRVGGEKLFF
j_gene: TRBJ2-2; d_gene: TRBD1; abundance: .; v_gene: TRBV19; CDR3nt: TGTGCCAGTAGTTGGGGCCCGGCAGGGGGCACCGGGGAGCTGTTTTTT; CDR3aa: CASSWGPAGGTGELFF
j_gene: TRBJ2-1; d_gene: .; abundance: .; v_gene: TRBV19; CDR3nt: TGTGCCACCGAAATAGGGGGGGGGTACAATGAGCAGTTCTTC; CDR3aa: CATEIGGGYNEQFF
j_gene: TRBJ2-5; d_gene: .; abundance: .; v_gene: TRBV19; CDR3nt: TGTGCCAGTAGTATGAGCCAGGGGACTGGGACCCAGTACTTC; CDR3aa: CASSMSQGTGTQYF
j_gene: TRBJ2-3; d_gene: .; abundance: .; v_gene: TRBV28; CDR3nt: TGTGCCAGCAGTTTCCCCCCGGCATACGGTACGCAGTATTTT; CDR3aa: CASSFPPAYGTQYF
j_gene: TRBJ1-4; d_gene: .; abundance: .; v_gene: TRBV6-2/TRBV6-3; CDR3nt: TGTGCCAGCAGTTACTCGATTGCGAGCGCAACTAATGAAAAACTGTTTTTT; CDR3aa: CASSYSIASATNEKLFF
j_gene: TRBJ2-3; d_gene: .; abundance: .; v_gene: TRBV5-1; CDR3nt: TGCGCCAGCAGCTTGATGGGTGATACGCAGTATTTT; CDR3aa: CASSLMGDTQYF
j_gene: TRBJ1-3; d_gene: TRBD1; abundance: .; v_gene: TRBV7-8; CDR3nt: TGTGCCAGCAGCTTAGGCCCCAGGGGGGCTGGAAACACCATATATTTT; CDR3aa: CASSLGPRGAGNTIYF
j_gene: TRBJ2-1; d_gene: .; abundance: .; v_gene: TRBV11-3; CDR3nt: TGTGCCAGCAGCTTAGTGTCCGGGGGCCACAATGAGCAGTTCTTC; CDR3aa: CASSLVSGGHNEQFF
j_gene: TRBJ1-3; d_gene: .; abundance: .; v_gene: TRBV27; CDR3nt: TGTGCCAGCAGTCCCTCATCTGGAAACACCATATATTTT; CDR3aa: CASSPSSGNTIYF
j_gene: TRBJ1-5; d_gene: .; abundance: .; v_gene: TRBV18; CDR3nt: TGTGCCAGCTCACCAAGGGGGGTGGCCCAGCATTTT; CDR3aa: CASSPRGVAQHF
j_gene: TRBJ2-5; d_gene: .; abundance: .; v_gene: TRBV5-1; CDR3nt: TGCGCCAGCAGCTTGGGTTCGCTAGCGCGCCAAGAGACCCAGTACTTC; CDR3aa: CASSLGSLARQETQYF
j_gene: TRBJ2-7; d_gene: TRBD2; abundance: .; v_gene: TRBV7-2; CDR3nt: TGTGCCAGCAGTCAAGGGGCGGGAGGTGGGTACGAGCAGTACTTC; CDR3aa: CASSQGAGGGYEQYF
j_gene: TRBJ1-3; d_gene: .; abundance: .; v_gene: TRBV12-5; CDR3nt: TGTGCTAGTGGTTTGAGACTTGACACCATATATTTT; CDR3aa: CASGLRLDTIYF
j_gene: TRBJ1-1; d_gene: TRBD1; abundance: few; v_gene: TRBV7-9; CDR3nt: TGTGCCAGCAGCCCGGGACAGGGAAACGTGAATACTGAAGCTTTCTTT; CDR3aa: CASSPGQGNVNTEAFF
j_gene: TRBJ1-6; d_gene: .; abundance: .; v_gene: TRBV7-3; CDR3nt: TGTGCCAGCAGCTCCGGCCCTCTAAATTCACCCCTCCACTTT; CDR3aa: CASSSGPLNSPLHF
j_gene: TRBJ2-1; d_gene: .; abundance: .; v_gene: TRBV25-1; CDR3nt: TGTGCCAGCAGTCAGGGTCGGCGGGAACCCTACAATGAGCAGTTCTTC; CDR3aa: CASSQGRREPYNEQFF
j_gene: TRBJ1-2; d_gene: .; abundance: few; v_gene: TRBV25-1; CDR3nt: TGTGCCAGCAGTGGACAGGTTAACTATGGCTACACCTTC; CDR3aa: CASSGQVNYGYTF
j_gene: TRBJ2-5; d_gene: .; abundance: .; v_gene: TRBV6-2/TRBV6-3; CDR3nt: TGTGCCAGCAGCCTCGCGCTGGGGTCAGAGACCCAGTACTTC; CDR3aa: CASSLALGSETQYF
j_gene: TRBJ1-2; d_gene: TRBD1; abundance: .; v_gene: TRBV14; CDR3nt: TGTGCCAGCAGCCCCCGGGACAGGGACTATGGCTACACCTTC; CDR3aa: CASSPRDRDYGYTF
j_gene: TRBJ1-3; d_gene: TRBD1; abundance: once; v_gene: TRBV7-2; CDR3nt: TGTGCCAGCAGCACTACAGGGGGAAGTGGAAACACCATATATTTT; CDR3aa: CASSTTGGSGNTIYF
j_gene: TRBJ1-1; d_gene: .; abundance: once; v_gene: TRBV19; CDR3nt: TGTGCCAGTAGTATCGGGACGGGAAACACTGAAGCTTTCTTT; CDR3aa: CASSIGTGNTEAFF
j_gene: TRBJ1-6; d_gene: .; abundance: .; v_gene: TRBV2; CDR3nt: TGTGCCAGCAGTGAATCGGGCAGTTATTCACCCCTCCACTTT; CDR3aa: CASSESGSYSPLHF
j_gene: TRBJ1-1; d_gene: .; abundance: .; v_gene: TRBV4-1; CDR3nt: TGCGCCAGCAGCCAAGAGCCTATGACAGCCTGGGGCACTGAAGCTTTCTTT; CDR3aa: CASSQEPMTAWGTEAFF
j_gene: TRBJ2-1; d_gene: .; abundance: .; v_gene: TRBV5-6; CDR3nt: TGTGCCAGCAGCTTGTTTTTCACGGATCGACGGTTCTTC; CDR3aa: CASSLFFTDRRFF
j_gene: TRBJ2-7; d_gene: .; abundance: few; v_gene: TRBV6-1; CDR3nt: TGTGCCAGCAGTGAAGCGACAGGGAGGAGGGAGCAGTACTTC; CDR3aa: CASSEATGRREQYF